These T cell receptor beta chains were read from a single sample in a study of blood T cell repertoires in COVID-19. Sequencing was performed with immunoSEQ multiplex PCR; in TCRdb, only in-frame clones are kept and a portion is missing. The repertoire consists of 100,000 to 150,000 clones, with around nine tenths occurring once and the leading ten covering over 10%. Sequencing was done on a sample of peripheral blood. The receptors originated from a woman aged 70-85 years with COVID-19, enrolled during active disease. CDR3s include the opening cysteine and the closing phenylalanine or tryptophan. The D gene is left open where the match is weak. Not all rows give a size; the values are once, few, many and, for expanded clones, a class.

>TRBJ2-7|TRBV12-3/TRBV12-4|-|-
TGTGCCAGCACTCGGGGCAGGGGTGGCGAGCAGTACTTC
CASTRGRGGEQYF
>TRBJ2-2|TRBV7-2|-|-
TGTGCCAGCAGCTTAGTAGCGAGCCCCGGGGAGCTGTTTTTT
CASSLVASPGELFF
>TRBJ2-3|TRBV30|TRBD2|few
TGTGCCTGGGCGGGGACTAGTATGGATACGCAGTATTTT
CAWAGTSMDTQYF
>TRBJ1-1|TRBV6-5|TRBD1|-
TGTGCCAGCAGTTACGAAACAGGGGGGAACACTGAAGCTTTCTTT
CASSYETGGNTEAFF
>TRBJ1-1|TRBV5-1|-|-
TGCGCCAGCAGCTTGGGCGGCGGGCACACTGAAGCTTTCTTT
CASSLGGGHTEAFF
>TRBJ2-1|TRBV6-5|TRBD1|-
TGTGCCAGCAGGCGGGGACAGGCCAACAGTGAGCAGTTCTTC
CASRRGQANSEQFF
>TRBJ1-2|TRBV30|TRBD1|-
TGTGCCTGGAGTTTCGGGACAGGGGATGGCTACACCTTC
CAWSFGTGDGYTF
>TRBJ2-1|TRBV2|-|-
TGTGCCAGCAGTGAGGAAGGGGGAAGAAGCTCCTACAATGAGCAGTTCTTC
CASSEEGGRSSYNEQFF
>TRBJ2-3|TRBV7-2|-|-
TGTGCCAGCAGCTTCAGCGCAGATACGCAGTATTTT
CASSFSADTQYF
>TRBJ1-2|TRBV7-9|-|-
TGTGCCAGCAGCTTAGGGGAGTACAGGGATCGCTACACCTTC
CASSLGEYRDRYTF
>TRBJ2-1|TRBV6-1|-|-
TGTGCCAGCAGTGAAGGGAGGGGACCGTACAATGAGCAGTTCTTC
CASSEGRGPYNEQFF
>TRBJ2-4|TRBV4-1|TRBD1|-
TGCGCCAGCAGCCACCCACCGGACAGGGGGTTCAAAAACATTCAGTACTTC
CASSHPPDRGFKNIQYF
>TRBJ1-3|TRBV19|-|-
TGTGCCAGTAGTAATCGTTCGGTACTTGGAAACACCATATATTTT
CASSNRSVLGNTIYF
>TRBJ2-1|TRBV7-8|TRBD2|once
TGTGCCAGCAGCCTGCAAGGATGGGCTAGCGGGGGATATGAGCAGTTCTTC
CASSLQGWASGGYEQFF
>TRBJ2-6|TRBV28|-|-
TGTGCCAGCAGCGGTCCGGAACAGGTCCCTAGCTCTGGGGCCAACGTCCTGACTTTC
CASSGPEQVPSSGANVLTF
>TRBJ2-1|TRBV6-6|TRBD1|-
TGTGCCAGCACCTATGGGACAGGGGTAACCGAGCAGTTCTTC
CASTYGTGVTEQFF